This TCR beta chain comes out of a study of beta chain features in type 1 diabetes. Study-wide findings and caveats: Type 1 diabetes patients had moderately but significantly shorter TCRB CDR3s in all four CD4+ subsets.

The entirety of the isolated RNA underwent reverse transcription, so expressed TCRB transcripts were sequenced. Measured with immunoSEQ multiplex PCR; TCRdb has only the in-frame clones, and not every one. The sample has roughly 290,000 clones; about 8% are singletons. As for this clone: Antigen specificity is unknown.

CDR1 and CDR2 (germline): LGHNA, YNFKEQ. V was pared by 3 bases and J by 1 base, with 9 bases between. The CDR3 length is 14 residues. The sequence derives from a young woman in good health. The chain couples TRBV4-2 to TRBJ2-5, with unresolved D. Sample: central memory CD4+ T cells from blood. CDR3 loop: CASSQPASQETQYF. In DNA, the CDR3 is TGTGCCAGCAGCCAGCCCGCATCCCAAGAGACCCAGTACTTC.